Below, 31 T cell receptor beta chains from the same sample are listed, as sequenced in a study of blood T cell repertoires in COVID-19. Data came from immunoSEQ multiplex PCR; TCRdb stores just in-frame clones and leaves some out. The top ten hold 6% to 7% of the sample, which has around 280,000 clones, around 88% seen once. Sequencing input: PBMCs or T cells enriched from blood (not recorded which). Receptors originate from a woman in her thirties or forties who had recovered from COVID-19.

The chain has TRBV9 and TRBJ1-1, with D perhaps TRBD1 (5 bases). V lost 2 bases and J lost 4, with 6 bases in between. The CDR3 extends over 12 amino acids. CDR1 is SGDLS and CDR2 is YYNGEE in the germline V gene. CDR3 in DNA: TGTGCCAGCAGCGTCGGGGGCACTGAAGCTTTCTTT. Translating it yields CASSVGGTEAFF.

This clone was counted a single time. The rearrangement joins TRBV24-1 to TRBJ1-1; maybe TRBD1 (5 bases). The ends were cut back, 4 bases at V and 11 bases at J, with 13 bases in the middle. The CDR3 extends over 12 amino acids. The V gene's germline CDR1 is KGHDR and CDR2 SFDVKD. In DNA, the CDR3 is TGTGCCACCAGTGACGGGGGGGGTTGGGCTTTCTTT. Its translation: CATSDGGGWAFF.

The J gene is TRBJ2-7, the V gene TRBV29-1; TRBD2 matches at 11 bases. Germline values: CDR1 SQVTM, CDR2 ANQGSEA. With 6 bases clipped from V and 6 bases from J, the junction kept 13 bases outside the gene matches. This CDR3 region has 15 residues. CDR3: CSVPVAGTSGGEQYF. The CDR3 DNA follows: TGCAGCGTCCCAGTAGCGGGGACTAGCGGCGGCGAGCAGTACTTC.

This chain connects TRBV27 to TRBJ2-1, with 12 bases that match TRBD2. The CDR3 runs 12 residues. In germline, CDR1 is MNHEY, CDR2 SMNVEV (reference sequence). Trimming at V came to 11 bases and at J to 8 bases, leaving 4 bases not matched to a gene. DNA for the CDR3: TGTGCCCCCGCTAGCGGGAGGGATGAGCAGTTCTTC. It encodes CAPASGRDEQFF.

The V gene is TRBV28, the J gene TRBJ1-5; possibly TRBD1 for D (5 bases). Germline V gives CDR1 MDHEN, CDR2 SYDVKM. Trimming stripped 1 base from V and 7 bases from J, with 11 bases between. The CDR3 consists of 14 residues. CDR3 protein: CASSLLQGGQPQHF. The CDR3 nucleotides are TGTGCCAGCAGTTTATTGCAGGGTGGACAGCCCCAGCATTTT.

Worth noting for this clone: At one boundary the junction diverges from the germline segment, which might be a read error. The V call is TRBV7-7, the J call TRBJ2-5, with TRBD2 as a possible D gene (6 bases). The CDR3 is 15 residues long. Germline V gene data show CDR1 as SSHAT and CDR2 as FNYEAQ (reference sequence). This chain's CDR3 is CASSPTGTSQETQYF. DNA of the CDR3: TGTGCTAGCAGCCCCACCGGGACTTCCCAAGAGACCCAGTACTTC.

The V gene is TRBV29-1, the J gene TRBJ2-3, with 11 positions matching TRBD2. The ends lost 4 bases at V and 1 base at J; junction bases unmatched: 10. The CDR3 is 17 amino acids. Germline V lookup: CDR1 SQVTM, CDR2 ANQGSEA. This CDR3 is CSVAGLADALGTDTQYF. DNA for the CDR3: TGCAGCGTTGCGGGACTAGCGGATGCCCTGGGCACAGATACGCAGTATTTT.

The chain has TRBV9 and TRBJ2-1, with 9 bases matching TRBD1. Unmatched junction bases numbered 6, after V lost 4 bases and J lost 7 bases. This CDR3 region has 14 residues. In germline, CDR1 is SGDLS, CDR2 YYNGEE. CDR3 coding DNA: TGTGCCAGCAGCTCCGGGACAGGGCTAAATGAGCAGTTCTTC. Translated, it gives CASSSGTGLNEQFF.

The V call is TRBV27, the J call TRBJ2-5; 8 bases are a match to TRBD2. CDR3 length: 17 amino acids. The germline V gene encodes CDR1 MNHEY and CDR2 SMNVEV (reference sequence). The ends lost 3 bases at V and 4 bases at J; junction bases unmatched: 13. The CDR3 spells CASSFEREKAGRETQYF. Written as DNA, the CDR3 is TGTGCCAGCAGTTTTGAGCGGGAGAAAGCTGGGAGAGAGACCCAGTACTTC.

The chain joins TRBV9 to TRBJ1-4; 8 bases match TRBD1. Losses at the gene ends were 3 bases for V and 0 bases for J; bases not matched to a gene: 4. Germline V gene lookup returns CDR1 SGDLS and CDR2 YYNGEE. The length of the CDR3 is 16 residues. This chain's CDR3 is CASSAGQVSTNEKLFF. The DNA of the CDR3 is TGTGCCAGCAGCGCGGGACAGGTATCAACTAATGAAAAACTGTTTTTT.

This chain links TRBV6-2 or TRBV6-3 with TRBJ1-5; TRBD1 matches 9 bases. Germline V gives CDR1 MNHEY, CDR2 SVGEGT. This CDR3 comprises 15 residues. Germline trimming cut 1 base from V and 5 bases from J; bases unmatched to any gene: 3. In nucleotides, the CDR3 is TGTGCCAGCAGTTACTGGGACAGGGTTGATCAGCCCCAGCATTTT. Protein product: CASSYWDRVDQPQHF.

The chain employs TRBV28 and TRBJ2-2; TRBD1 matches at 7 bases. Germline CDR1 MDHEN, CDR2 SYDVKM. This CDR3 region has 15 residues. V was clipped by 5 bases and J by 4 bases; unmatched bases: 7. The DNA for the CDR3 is TGTGCCAGCAGTGATCGGGACAGCCGCACCGGGGAGCTGTTTTTT. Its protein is CASSDRDSRTGELFF.

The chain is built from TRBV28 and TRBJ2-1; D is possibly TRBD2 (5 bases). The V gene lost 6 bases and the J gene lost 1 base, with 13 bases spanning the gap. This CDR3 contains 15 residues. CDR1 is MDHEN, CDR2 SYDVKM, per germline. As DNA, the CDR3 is TGTGCCAGCAGGCGAGGACTCCCATCCTACAATGAGCAGTTCTTC. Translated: CASRRGLPSYNEQFF.

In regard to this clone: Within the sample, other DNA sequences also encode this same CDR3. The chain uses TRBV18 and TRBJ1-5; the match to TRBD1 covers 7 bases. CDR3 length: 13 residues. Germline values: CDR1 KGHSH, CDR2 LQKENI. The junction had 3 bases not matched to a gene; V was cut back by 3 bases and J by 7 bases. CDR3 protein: CASSPDRDQPQHF. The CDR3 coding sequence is TGTGCCAGCTCACCCGACAGGGACCAGCCCCAGCATTTT.

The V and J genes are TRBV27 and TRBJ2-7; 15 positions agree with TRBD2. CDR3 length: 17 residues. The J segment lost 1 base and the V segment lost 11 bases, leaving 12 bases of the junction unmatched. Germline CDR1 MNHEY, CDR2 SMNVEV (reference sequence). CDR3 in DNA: TGTGCCTGCCGACGGACTAGCGGGAGGGCCGGTTCCTACGAGCAGTACTTC. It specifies CACRRTSGRAGSYEQYF.

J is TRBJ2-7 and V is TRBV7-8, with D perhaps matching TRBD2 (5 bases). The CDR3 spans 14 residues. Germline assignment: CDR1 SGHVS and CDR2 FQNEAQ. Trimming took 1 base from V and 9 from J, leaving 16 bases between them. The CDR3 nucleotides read TGTGCCAGCAGCTTAGAGGAGTCCTACGAGGGGCAGTACTTC. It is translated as CASSLEESYEGQYF.

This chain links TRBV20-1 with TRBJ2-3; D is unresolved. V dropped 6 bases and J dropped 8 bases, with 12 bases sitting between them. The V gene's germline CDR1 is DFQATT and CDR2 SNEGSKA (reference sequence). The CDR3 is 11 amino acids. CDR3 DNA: TGCAGTGCCGTCGCGATCGGTACGCAGTATTTT. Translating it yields CSAVAIGTQYF.

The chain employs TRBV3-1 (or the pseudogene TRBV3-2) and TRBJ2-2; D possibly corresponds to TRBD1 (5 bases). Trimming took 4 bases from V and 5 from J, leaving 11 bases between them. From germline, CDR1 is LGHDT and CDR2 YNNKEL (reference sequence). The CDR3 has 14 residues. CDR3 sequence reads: CASSPQAGTGELFF. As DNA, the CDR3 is TGTGCCAGCAGCCCACAGGCCGGGACCGGGGAGCTGTTTTTT.

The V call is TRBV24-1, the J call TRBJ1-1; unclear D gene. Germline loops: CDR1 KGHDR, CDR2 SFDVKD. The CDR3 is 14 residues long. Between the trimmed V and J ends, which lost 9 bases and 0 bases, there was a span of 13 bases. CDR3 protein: CATPPPGMNTEAFF. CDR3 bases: TGTGCCACCCCTCCTCCGGGGATGAACACTGAAGCTTTCTTT.

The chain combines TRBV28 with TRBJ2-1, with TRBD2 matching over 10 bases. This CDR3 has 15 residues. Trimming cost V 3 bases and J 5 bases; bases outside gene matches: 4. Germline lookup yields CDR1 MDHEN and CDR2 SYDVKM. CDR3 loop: CASSFRTSGDNEQFF. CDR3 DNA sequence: TGTGCCAGCAGTTTTCGGACTAGCGGTGACAATGAGCAGTTCTTC. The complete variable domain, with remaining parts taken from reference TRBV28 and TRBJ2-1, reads DVKVTQSSRYLVKRTGEKVFLECVQDMDHENMFWYRQDPGLGLRLIYFSYDVKMKEKGDIPEGYSVSREKKERFSLILESASTNQTSMYLCASSFRTSGDNEQFFGPGTRLTVL.

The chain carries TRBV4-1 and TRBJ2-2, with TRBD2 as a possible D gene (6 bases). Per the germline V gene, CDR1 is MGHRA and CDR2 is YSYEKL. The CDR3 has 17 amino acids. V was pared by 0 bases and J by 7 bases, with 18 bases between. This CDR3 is CASSQEVQRAHVGELFF. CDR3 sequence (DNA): TGCGCCAGCAGCCAAGAAGTCCAGCGGGCCCACGTCGGGGAGCTGTTTTTT.

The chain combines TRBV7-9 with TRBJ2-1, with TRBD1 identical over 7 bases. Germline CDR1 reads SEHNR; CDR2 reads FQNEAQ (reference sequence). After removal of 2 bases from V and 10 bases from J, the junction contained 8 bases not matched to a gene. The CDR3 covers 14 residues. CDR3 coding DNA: TGTGCCAGCAGCTTAAACAGGGGAGTCGAGGAGCAGTTCTTC. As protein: CASSLNRGVEEQFF.

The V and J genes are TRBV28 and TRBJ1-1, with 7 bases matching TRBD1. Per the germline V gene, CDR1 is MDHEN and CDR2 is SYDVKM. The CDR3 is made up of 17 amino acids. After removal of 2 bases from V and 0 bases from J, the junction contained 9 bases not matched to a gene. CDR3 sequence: CASSLPPGQRLNTEAFF. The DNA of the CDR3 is TGTGCCAGCAGTTTACCACCGGGACAGAGGCTGAACACTGAAGCTTTCTTT.

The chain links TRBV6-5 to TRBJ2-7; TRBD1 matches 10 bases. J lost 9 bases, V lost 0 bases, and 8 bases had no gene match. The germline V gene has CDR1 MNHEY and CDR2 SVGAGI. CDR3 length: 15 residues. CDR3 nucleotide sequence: TGTGCCAGCAGTTACTCGATCGGGACAGGGGATGTGCAGTACTTC. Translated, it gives CASSYSIGTGDVQYF.

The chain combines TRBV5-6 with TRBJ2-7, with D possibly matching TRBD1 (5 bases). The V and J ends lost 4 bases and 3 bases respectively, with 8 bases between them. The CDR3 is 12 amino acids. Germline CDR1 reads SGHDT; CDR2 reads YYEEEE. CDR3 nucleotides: TGTGCCAGCAGCCAAGACAGCTACGAGCAGTACTTC. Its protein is CASSQDSYEQYF.

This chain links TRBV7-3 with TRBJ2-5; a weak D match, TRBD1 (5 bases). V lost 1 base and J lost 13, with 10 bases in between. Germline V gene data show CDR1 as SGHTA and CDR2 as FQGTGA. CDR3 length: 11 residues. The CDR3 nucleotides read TGTGCCAGCAGCTTAAGGGGCATGGGGTACTTC. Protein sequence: CASSLRGMGYF.

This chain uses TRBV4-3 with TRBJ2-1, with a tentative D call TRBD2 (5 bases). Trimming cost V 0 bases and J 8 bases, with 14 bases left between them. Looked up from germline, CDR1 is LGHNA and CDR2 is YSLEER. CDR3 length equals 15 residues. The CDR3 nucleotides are TGCGCCAGCAGCCAAGAGACTACCGCTGGGGATGAGCAGTTCTTC. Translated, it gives CASSQETTAGDEQFF.

CDR3 sequence: CASSRTSGRTQNEQYF. The CDR3 DNA follows: TGTGCCAGTAGTCGGACTAGCGGGAGAACCCAGAACGAGCAGTACTTC. This sequence joins TRBV19 and TRBJ2-7; 13 bases fit TRBD2. CDR3 length: 16 residues. V trimming: 5 bases; J trimming: 5 bases; junction bases outside the gene matches: 9. Germline-derived CDR1 and CDR2 are LNHDA and SQIVND (reference sequence). Based on the CDR3 plus reference TRBV19 and TRBJ2-7, the full variable domain is DGGITQSPKYLFRKEGQNVTLSCEQNLNHDAMYWYRQDPGQGLRLIYYSQIVNDFQKGDIAEGYSVSREKKESFPLTVTSAQKNPTAFYLCASSRTSGRTQNEQYFGPGTRLTVT.

DNA for the CDR3: TGTGCCACCAGCAGTCGGCAGGGGGCCTCAGATACGCAGTATTTT. As protein: CATSSRQGASDTQYF. This chain links TRBV15 with TRBJ2-3; 8 bases line up with TRBD1. Germline V gene data show CDR1 as LNHNV and CDR2 as YYDKDF (reference sequence). V was clipped by 3 bases and J by 4 bases; unmatched bases: 6. The CDR3 covers 15 residues.

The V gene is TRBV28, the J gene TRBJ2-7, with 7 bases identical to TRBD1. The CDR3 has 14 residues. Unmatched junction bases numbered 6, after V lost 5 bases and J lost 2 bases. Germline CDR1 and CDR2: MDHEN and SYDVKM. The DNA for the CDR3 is TGTGCCAGCAGTCCCAGGGACAGCGCCTACGAGCAGTACTTC. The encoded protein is CASSPRDSAYEQYF.

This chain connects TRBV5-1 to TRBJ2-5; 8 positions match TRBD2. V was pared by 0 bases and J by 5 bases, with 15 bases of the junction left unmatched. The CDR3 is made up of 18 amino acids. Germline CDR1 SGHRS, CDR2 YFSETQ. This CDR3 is CASSLVPPAGVAGETQYF. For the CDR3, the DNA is TGCGCCAGCAGCTTGGTACCTCCAGCGGGAGTCGCTGGTGAGACCCAGTACTTC. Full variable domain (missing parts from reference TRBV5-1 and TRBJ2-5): KAGVTQTPRYLIKTRGQQVTLSCSPISGHRSVSWYQQTPGQGLQFLFEYFSETQRNKGNFPGRFSGRQFSNSRSEMNVSTLELGDSALYLCASSLVPPAGVAGETQYFGPGTRLLVL.